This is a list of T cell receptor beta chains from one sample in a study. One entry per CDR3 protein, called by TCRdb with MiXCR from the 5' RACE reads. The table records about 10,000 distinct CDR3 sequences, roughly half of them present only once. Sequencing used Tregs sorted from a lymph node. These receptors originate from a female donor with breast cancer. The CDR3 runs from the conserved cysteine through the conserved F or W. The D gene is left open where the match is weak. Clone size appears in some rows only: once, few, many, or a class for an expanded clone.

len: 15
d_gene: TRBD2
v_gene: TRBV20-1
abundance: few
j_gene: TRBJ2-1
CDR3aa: CSARSLAEKYNEQFF
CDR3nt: TGCAGTGCTAGATCTCTAGCGGAGAAGTACAATGAGCAGTTCTTC

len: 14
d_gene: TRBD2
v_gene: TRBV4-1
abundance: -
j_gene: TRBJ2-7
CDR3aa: CASSQESGSYEQYF
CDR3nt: TGCGCCAGCAGCCAAGAGAGCGGGAGCTACGAGCAGTACTTC

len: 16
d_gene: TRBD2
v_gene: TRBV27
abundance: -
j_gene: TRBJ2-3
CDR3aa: CASSRWTRVGTDTQYF
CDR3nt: TGTGCCAGCAGCCGCTGGACTAGAGTCGGCACAGATACGCAGTATTTT

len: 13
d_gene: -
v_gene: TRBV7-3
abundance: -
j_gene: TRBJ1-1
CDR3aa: CASRQTGNTEAFF
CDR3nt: TGTGCCAGCCGACAAACAGGGAACACTGAAGCTTTCTTT

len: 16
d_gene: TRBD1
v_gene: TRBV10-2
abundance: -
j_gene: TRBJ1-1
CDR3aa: CASSYPGGQGNTEAFF
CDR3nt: TGTGCCAGCAGTTACCCAGGGGGACAGGGGAACACTGAAGCTTTCTTT

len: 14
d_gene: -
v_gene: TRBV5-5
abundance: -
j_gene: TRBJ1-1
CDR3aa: CASSPGWGKTEAFF
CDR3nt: TGTGCCAGCAGCCCGGGCTGGGGGAAGACTGAAGCTTTCTTT

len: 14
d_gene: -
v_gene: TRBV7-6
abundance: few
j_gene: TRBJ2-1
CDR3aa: CASSSATGRNEQFF
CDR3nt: TGTGCCAGCAGCTCAGCCACGGGGAGGAATGAGCAGTTCTTC

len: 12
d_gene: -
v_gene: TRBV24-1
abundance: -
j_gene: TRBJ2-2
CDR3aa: CATSAGSGELFF
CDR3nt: TGTGCCACCAGTGCAGGATCCGGGGAGCTGTTTTTT

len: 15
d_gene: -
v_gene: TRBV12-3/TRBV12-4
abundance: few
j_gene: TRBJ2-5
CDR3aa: CASSSEEGGQETQYF
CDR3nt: TGTGCCAGCAGTTCCGAGGAGGGCGGTCAGGAGACCCAGTACTTC

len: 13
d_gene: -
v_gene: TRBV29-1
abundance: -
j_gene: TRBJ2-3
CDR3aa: CSLRELETDTQYF
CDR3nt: TGCAGCCTTAGGGAGTTGGAGACAGATACGCAGTATTTT

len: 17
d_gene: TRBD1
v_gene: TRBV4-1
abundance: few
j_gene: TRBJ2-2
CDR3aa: CASSQENPTGKSGELFF
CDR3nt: TGCGCCAGCAGCCAAGAGAATCCGACAGGGAAGTCCGGGGAGCTGTTTTTT

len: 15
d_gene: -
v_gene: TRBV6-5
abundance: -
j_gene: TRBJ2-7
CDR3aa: CASRRRQVSSYEQYF
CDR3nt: TGTGCCAGCAGACGAAGACAGGTCAGCTCCTACGAGCAGTACTTC

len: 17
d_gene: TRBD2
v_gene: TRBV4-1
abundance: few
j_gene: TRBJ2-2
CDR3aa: CASSQDRVAGYTGELFF
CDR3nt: TGCGCCAGCAGCCAAGATCGGGTAGCGGGGTACACCGGGGAGCTGTTTTTT

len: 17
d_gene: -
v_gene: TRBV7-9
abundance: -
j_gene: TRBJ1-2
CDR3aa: CASSSTPGGGRDYGYTF
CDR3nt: TGTGCCAGCAGCTCAACGCCCGGCGGGGGCCGTGACTATGGCTACACCTTC

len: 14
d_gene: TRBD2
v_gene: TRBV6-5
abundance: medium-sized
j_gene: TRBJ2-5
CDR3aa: CASSRGLAKETQYF
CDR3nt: TGTGCCAGCAGCCGTGGACTAGCGAAGGAGACCCAGTACTTC

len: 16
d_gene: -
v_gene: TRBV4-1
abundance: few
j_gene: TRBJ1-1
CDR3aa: CASSQGRQGWNTEAFF
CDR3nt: TGCGCCAGCAGCCAAGGGAGGCAGGGTTGGAACACTGAAGCTTTCTTT

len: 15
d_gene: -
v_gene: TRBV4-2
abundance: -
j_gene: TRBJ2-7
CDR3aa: CASSQDSPGAYEQYF
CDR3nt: TGTGCCAGCAGCCAAGATTCCCCAGGGGCCTACGAGCAGTACTTC

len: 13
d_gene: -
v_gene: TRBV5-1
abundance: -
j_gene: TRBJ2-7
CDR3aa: CASSLERRSEQYF
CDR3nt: TGCGCCAGCAGCTTGGAACGGCGTAGCGAGCAGTACTTC

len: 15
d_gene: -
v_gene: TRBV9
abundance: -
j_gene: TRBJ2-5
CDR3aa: CASSVATNSEETQYF
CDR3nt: TGTGCCAGCAGCGTAGCTACTAACTCCGAAGAGACCCAGTACTTC

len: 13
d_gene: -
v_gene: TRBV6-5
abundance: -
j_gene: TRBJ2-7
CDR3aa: CASSRVIGYEHYF
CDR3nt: TGTGCCAGCAGCCGGGTAATTGGCTACGAGCATTACTTC

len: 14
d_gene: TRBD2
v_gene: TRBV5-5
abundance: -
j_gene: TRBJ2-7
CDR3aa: CASSLLAGGYEQYF
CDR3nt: TGTGCCAGCAGCTTGCTAGCGGGAGGATACGAGCAGTACTTC

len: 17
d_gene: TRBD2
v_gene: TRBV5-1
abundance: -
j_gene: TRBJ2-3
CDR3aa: CASSLENLAAVTDTQYF
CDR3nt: TGCGCCAGCAGCTTGGAAAATCTAGCGGCCGTAACAGATACGCAGTATTTT

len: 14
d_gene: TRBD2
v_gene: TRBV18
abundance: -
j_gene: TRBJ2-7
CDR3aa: CASSIAGGPYEQYF
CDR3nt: TGTGCCAGCTCAATAGCGGGGGGGCCGTACGAGCAGTACTTC

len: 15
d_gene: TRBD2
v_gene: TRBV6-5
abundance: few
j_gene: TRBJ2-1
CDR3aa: CASSYSLAGYNEQFF
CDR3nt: TGTGCCAGCAGTTACTCGCTAGCGGGGTACAATGAGCAGTTCTTC

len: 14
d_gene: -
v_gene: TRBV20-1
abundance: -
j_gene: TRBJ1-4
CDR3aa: CSALWTAVDEKLFF
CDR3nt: TGCAGTGCCCTCTGGACAGCCGTGGATGAAAAACTGTTTTTT

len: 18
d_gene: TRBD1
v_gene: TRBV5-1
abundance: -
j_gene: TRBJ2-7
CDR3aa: CASSRGQGAPISSYEQYF
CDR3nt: TGCGCCAGCAGCCGGGGACAGGGGGCACCTATTAGCTCCTACGAGCAGTACTTC